This entry lists 5 T cell receptor beta chains sequenced from one sample in a study of cytomegalovirus exposure and HLA in healthy donors. The PCR used 60 Vbeta and 13 Jbeta primers. The method was immunoSEQ multiplex PCR; TCRdb's version includes in-frame clones alone and lacks a portion of them. The sample carries 150,000 or so clones, 70% to 80% recorded once. The sample taken for sequencing was PBMCs. The receptors shown here come from a man aged 35-49 years in good health and CMV-seropositive.

The chain recombines TRBV4-1 with TRBJ2-7; possibly TRBD1 for D (6 bases). Trimming removed 3 bases from V and 3 bases from J, with 9 bases in between. Germline values: CDR1 MGHRA, CDR2 YSYEKL. This CDR3 spans 13 amino acids. The CDR3: CASSHLQGYEQYF. Written as DNA, the CDR3 is TGCGCCAGCAGCCATCTACAGGGCTACGAGCAGTACTTC.

This sequence joins TRBV28 and TRBJ1-5, with D tentatively TRBD1 (6 bases). The CDR3 totals 16 residues. Germline V CDR1 and CDR2: MDHEN, SYDVKM. V lost 6 bases to trimming and J lost 7 bases, with 22 bases between them. Here the CDR3 reads CASRRRQAAHIQPQHF. The CDR3 DNA reads TGTGCCAGCAGACGTCGACAGGCCGCCCATATACAGCCCCAGCATTTT.

This chain links TRBV7-2 with TRBJ2-7; TRBD2 agrees at 14 bases. Germline CDR1 and CDR2: SGHTA and FQGNSA. Unmatched junction bases numbered 11, after V lost 5 bases and J lost 2 bases. The CDR3 is 18 residues long. The CDR3 is CASSQGTSGSKSPYEQYF. As DNA, the CDR3 is TGTGCCAGCAGCCAAGGGACTAGCGGGAGTAAATCCCCCTACGAGCAGTACTTC.

The chain couples TRBV9 to TRBJ2-2, with 12 positions matching TRBD2. Losses at the gene ends were 3 bases for V and 5 bases for J; bases not matched to a gene: 2. CDR1 is SGDLS, CDR2 YYNGEE, per germline. This CDR3 has 15 residues. The CDR3 bases are TGTGCCAGCAGCGGACTAGCGGGAGAGACCGGGGAGCTGTTTTTT. Translation gives CASSGLAGETGELFF.

The table lists this clone with a count of one. CDR3 sequence (DNA): TGCGCCAGCAGCTTTACAGGGAATGAAAAACTGTTTTTT. Encoded protein: CASSFTGNEKLFF. This rearrangement joins TRBV5-1 to TRBJ1-4, with D possibly TRBD1 on 6 matching bases. Trimming shortened V by 2 bases and J by 5 bases, and 7 bases separated the two germline ends. The CDR3 is 13 amino acids. Germline CDR1 reads SGHRS; CDR2 reads YFSETQ.